This T cell receptor beta chain was obtained from a study of shared clonotypes between healthy human individuals. Findings and caveats of the study: Shared clonotypes across all four donors exceeded non-shared ones in generation probability.

The CDR3 is made up of 14 amino acids. The germline CDR1 and CDR2 sequences are SGHNT and YENEEA. V was pared by 3 bases and J by 10 bases, with 9 bases of the junction left unmatched. A remark on this clone: Its antigen is not identified.

Several immunoSEQ plates received, in even portions, the genomic DNA of each subset. Sequenced by immunoSEQ multiplex PCR; TCRdb stores in-frame clones only, minus some. Of millions of clones listed, roughly 92% were seen once; the top ten hold around 0.14%. The chain combines TRBV11-3 with TRBJ2-1, with 7 bases lining up with TRBD1. The source of this sequence is a man in his late teens or twenties in good health. Sample: naive CD4+ T cells sorted from blood. This sample's subset: CD45RA+ positively selected. The CDR3 is CASSLTGSPWEQFF. CDR3 nucleotide sequence: TGTGCCAGCAGCTTGACAGGGTCTCCGTGGGAGCAGTTCTTC.